The 29 T cell receptor beta chains listed next were all sequenced from one sample in a study of blood T cells in healthy people across ages. Combining a sample-barcoded 5' primer with a J-beta primer mix, a second PCR ran for about 6 to 11 cycles. Each CDR3 protein gets one entry after TCRdb re-called the 5' RACE reads with MiXCR. This table holds some 920,000 distinct CDR3 sequences, 51% found once. The sequenced material came from blood. Every receptor here comes from an older woman in good health.

The chain links TRBV18 to TRBJ2-3; D not certain. Germline V gene data show CDR1 as KGHSH and CDR2 as LQKENI. This CDR3 spans 14 amino acids. Trimming shortened V by 3 bases and J by 2 bases, and 9 bases separated the two germline ends. The CDR3 nucleotides read TGTGCCAGCTCACCGCGGCAGCACACAGATACGCAGTATTTT. Translation: CASSPRQHTDTQYF.

The chain uses TRBV10-3 and TRBJ2-5; D not resolved. CDR1 is ENHRY, CDR2 SYGVKD, per germline. V was shortened by 4 bases and J by 0 bases, with 3 bases between the two germline ends. This CDR3 is 12 amino acids long. CDR3 residues: CAISVDQETQYF. Written as DNA, the CDR3 is TGTGCCATCAGTGTTGACCAAGAGACCCAGTACTTC.

The chain is built from TRBV5-1 and TRBJ1-1; D unclear. V shed 4 bases and J shed 0 bases, with 16 bases lying between them. The germline V gene encodes CDR1 SGHRS and CDR2 YFSETQ. The CDR3 totals 16 residues. For the CDR3, the DNA is TGCGCCAGCAGCCTGCGCGCGGGGAGCATGAACACTGAAGCTTTCTTT. It specifies CASSLRAGSMNTEAFF. Variable domain in full (rest from reference TRBV5-1 and TRBJ1-1): KAGVTQTPRYLIKTRGQQVTLSCSPISGHRSVSWYQQTPGQGLQFLFEYFSETQRNKGNFPGRFSGRQFSNSRSEMNVSTLELGDSALYLCASSLRAGSMNTEAFFGQGTRLTVV.

This clonotype was observed a handful of times. The J gene is TRBJ2-5, the V gene TRBV4-2; D might be TRBD1 or TRBD2, each matching 5 bases. V was pared by 1 base and J by 10 bases, with 7 bases between. There are 11 residues in the CDR3. Germline-derived CDR1 and CDR2 are LGHNA and YNFKEQ. The chain's CDR3 is CASSQGGDQYF. The CDR3 DNA follows: TGTGCCAGCAGCCAAGGAGGGGACCAGTACTTC.

Comment on this clonotype: A much larger clone is a single base away; this may be a read error. The genes are TRBV10-3 and TRBJ2-7; no firm D call. Looked up from germline, CDR1 is ENHRY and CDR2 is SYGVKD. The CDR3 contains 14 residues. Trimming removed 6 bases at V and 1 base at J, with 13 bases between. The CDR3 loop is CAISHQSMSYEQYF. The CDR3 nucleotides are TGTGCCATCAGCCATCAGAGTATGTCCTACGAGCAGTACTTC.

This clonotype was detected many times. This rearrangement joins TRBV3-1 to TRBJ2-7; TRBD2 might be the D (6 bases). V was pared by 3 bases and J by 3 bases, with 6 bases between. From germline, CDR1 is LGHDT and CDR2 YNNKEL (reference sequence). This CDR3 is 12 amino acids long. CDR3 sequence (DNA): TGTGCCAGCAGCCAGGGACTCTACGAGCAGTACTTC. The encoded protein is CASSQGLYEQYF.

V and J are TRBV29-1 and TRBJ2-3; the match to TRBD2 covers 12 bases. After removal of 4 bases from V and 1 base from J, the junction contained 6 bases not matched to a gene. Germline loops: CDR1 SQVTM, CDR2 ANQGSEA. This CDR3 has 16 residues. The CDR3: CSVVTSGSVGTDTQYF. The DNA for the CDR3 is TGCAGCGTTGTGACTAGCGGGAGTGTCGGCACAGATACGCAGTATTTT.

V and J are TRBV20-1 and TRBJ2-1, with unresolved D. The V end lost 4 bases, the J end lost 8 bases, and 9 bases lay between the germline ends. This CDR3 contains 11 residues. Germline lookup yields CDR1 DFQATT and CDR2 SNEGSKA (reference sequence). The CDR3 is CSATPLDEQFF. CDR3 DNA sequence: TGCAGTGCTACCCCTCTGGATGAGCAGTTCTTC.

This clonotype has more than one count but fewer than ten. The V call is TRBV5-1, the J call TRBJ2-7; D not resolved. Germline values: CDR1 SGHRS, CDR2 YFSETQ. The CDR3 runs to 14 residues. Between the trimmed V and J ends, which lost 0 bases and 6 bases, there was a span of 13 bases. The CDR3 sequence: CASSLAPVISEQYF. In DNA, the CDR3 is TGCGCCAGCAGCTTGGCGCCAGTGATTTCCGAGCAGTACTTC. The variable domain in full, completed from reference TRBV5-1 and TRBJ2-7, reads KAGVTQTPRYLIKTRGQQVTLSCSPISGHRSVSWYQQTPGQGLQFLFEYFSETQRNKGNFPGRFSGRQFSNSRSEMNVSTLELGDSALYLCASSLAPVISEQYFGPGTRLTVT.

This clonotype has only one observation. J is TRBJ2-1 and V is TRBV12-3 or TRBV12-4, with D tentatively TRBD2 (6 bases). The germline V and J ends were trimmed by 6 bases and 8 bases, with 11 bases remaining between them. The CDR3 has 12 amino acids. CDR3 protein: CASRSGLYEQFF. In nucleotides, the CDR3 is TGTGCCAGCAGGTCGGGACTTTATGAGCAGTTCTTC.

This clonotype was observed a handful of times. The rearrangement uses TRBV20-1 and TRBJ2-7, with TRBD1 matching over 7 bases. CDR1 is DFQATT and CDR2 is SNEGSKA in the germline V gene (reference sequence). The trim removed 6 bases at V and 9 bases at J, leaving 17 bases unmatched. This CDR3 is 14 amino acids long. The CDR3 protein is CSAPGDSPRFTQYF. DNA of the CDR3: TGCAGTGCCCCCGGGGACAGCCCGAGGTTTACGCAGTACTTC.

The genes are TRBV10-3 and TRBJ2-7; TRBD1 agrees at 9 bases. CDR1 is ENHRY and CDR2 is SYGVKD in the germline V gene. The V and J ends lost 10 bases and 5 bases, in that order; junction bases with no gene match: 9. This CDR3 comprises 13 residues. CDR3: CATADRGIHEQYF. As DNA, the CDR3 is TGTGCCACAGCGGACAGGGGTATCCACGAGCAGTACTTC.

Turning to this clonotype: A junction end diverges from the germline sequence, so it may reflect a read error. This sequence joins TRBV3-1 and TRBJ2-3, with D possibly being TRBD2 (5 bases). This CDR3 has 13 amino acids. CDR1 LGHDT and CDR2 YNNKEL come from the germline V gene (reference sequence). CDR3 in DNA: TGTGCCAGCAGCCGCGGGCGCACAGATGCGCAGTATTTT. Translation gives CASSRGRTDAQYF.

This clonotype was detected a few times. This chain joins TRBV7-2 and TRBJ2-3; 9 bases are shared with TRBD2. The CDR3 is 15 amino acids. Unmatched junction bases numbered 7, after V lost 7 bases and J lost 2 bases. Looked up from germline, CDR1 is SGHTA and CDR2 is FQGNSA. In nucleotides, the CDR3 is TGTGCCAGCACCCTACTAGCGGGTAACACAGATACGCAGTATTTT. Its protein product is CASTLLAGNTDTQYF.

The chain recombines TRBV20-1 with TRBJ2-5; D may be TRBD2 (6 bases). V dropped 6 bases and J dropped 4 bases, with 30 bases sitting between them. This CDR3 contains 18 residues. The germline gives CDR1 DFQATT, CDR2 SNEGSKA (reference sequence). CDR3 sequence: CSAHPVSRGTRQRETQYF. The CDR3 DNA sequence: TGCAGTGCCCACCCCGTATCGCGTGGGACTCGACAACGAGAGACCCAGTACTTC.

This clonotype came up many times. The chain carries TRBV6-1 and TRBJ2-1; D ambiguous. This CDR3 has 12 amino acids. Trimming removed 5 bases from V and 9 bases from J, with 11 bases in between. CDR1 is MNHNS and CDR2 is SASEGT in the germline V gene. The CDR3 loop reads CASSLERTEQFF. CDR3 nucleotides: TGTGCCAGCAGTCTAGAACGGACTGAGCAGTTCTTC.

The V call is TRBV3-1, the J call TRBJ2-7, with TRBD1 identical over 7 bases. The length of the CDR3 is 13 residues. V was clipped by 3 bases and J by 6 bases; unmatched bases: 5. Per germline, CDR1 LGHDT and CDR2 YNNKEL (reference sequence). CDR3 sequence (DNA): TGTGCCAGCAGCCAGACACAGGGGTGCGAGCAGTACTTC. It translates to CASSQTQGCEQYF.

The J gene is TRBJ1-4, the V gene TRBV6-5, with TRBD1 as a possible D gene (5 bases). The V end lost 4 bases, the J end lost 8 bases, and 20 bases lay between the germline ends. Germline V CDR1 and CDR2: MNHEY, SVGAGI. The CDR3 has 16 residues. The CDR3 region has the DNA TGTGCCAGCAGTTCCGGTCGGACACCCTGGGGGGAAAAACTGTTTTTT. Amino acid sequence: CASSSGRTPWGEKLFF.

Remarks on this clonotype: The junction shows a germline mismatch at one end, possibly a read error. The V call is TRBV6-2 or TRBV6-3, the J call TRBJ2-7; possibly TRBD2 for D (5 bases). The CDR3 length is 14 residues. CDR1 and CDR2 from the germline V gene are MNHEY and SVGEGT. The CDR3 nucleotides read TGTGCCGGCAGTTACTCGATTGAGGGCTACGAGCAGTACTTC. Its protein is CAGSYSIEGYEQYF.

The V call is TRBV14, the J call TRBJ2-6; D is unclear. CDR3 length equals 11 residues. V lost 4 bases to trimming and J lost 9 bases, with 4 bases between them. The germline CDR1 and CDR2 sequences are SGHDN and FVKESK. The CDR3 sequence: CASSPHNVLTF. The CDR3 DNA is TGTGCCAGCAGCCCACACAACGTCCTGACTTTC.

The chain uses TRBV4-3 and TRBJ2-4, with 10 nucleotides matching TRBD2. The last part of the DNA fits TRBJ2-7 better; the J call may be wrong. Per germline, CDR1 LGHNA and CDR2 YSLEER. CDR3 length: 15 residues. CDR3 protein: CASSRVLAGEYEQYF. Here the CDR3 DNA reads TGCGCCAGCAGCCGCGTTCTAGCGGGAGAGTACGAGCAGTACTTC.

Of note for this clonotype: A clone one base away is much larger, so this may be a read error. The chain links TRBV29-1 to TRBJ2-7; possible D gene TRBD1, 7 bases. The J call is doubtful: the DNA matches TRBJ2-5 better. There are 13 residues in the CDR3. CDR1 and CDR2 (germline): SQVTM, ANQGSEA. This CDR3 reads CSVEVTGRETQYF. The CDR3 coding sequence is TGCAGCGTTGAGGTGACAGGGAGGGAGACCCAGTACTTC.

J is TRBJ2-4 and V is TRBV20-1; 10 bases are a match to TRBD2. The J call may be incorrect, as the DNA end agrees better with TRBJ2-7. This CDR3 is 14 amino acids long. In germline, CDR1 is DFQATT, CDR2 SNEGSKA (reference sequence). The CDR3 nucleotides are TGCAGTGCTGGGCCTAGCGGGAGCGGTTACGAGCAGTACTTC. Protein product: CSAGPSGSGYEQYF.

The chain recombines TRBV3-1 with TRBJ2-3, with TRBD2 matching over 7 bases. Germline V lookup: CDR1 LGHDT, CDR2 YNNKEL (reference sequence). V shed 0 bases, J shed 9 bases, and the junction held 6 bases outside the gene matches. CDR3 length equals 14 residues. CDR3 coding DNA: TGTGCCAGCAGCCAAGATTGGGCCGGGAGGACGCAGTATTTT. Residues: CASSQDWAGRTQYF.

This clonotype has a handful of counts. J is TRBJ2-1 and V is TRBV29-1; D remains unclear. Germline V gene data show CDR1 as SQVTM and CDR2 as ANQGSEA. Trimming stripped 7 bases from V and 0 bases from J, with 13 bases between. There are 14 residues in the CDR3. The CDR3 protein is CSGSLGSSYNEQFF. The DNA of the CDR3 is TGCAGCGGGAGTCTAGGAAGCTCCTACAATGAGCAGTTCTTC.

Here the CDR3 DNA reads TGTGCCAGCAACCCTAGCGGGAGTAGTGAGCAGTTCTTC. The encoded protein is CASNPSGSSEQFF. The chain uses TRBV6-5 and TRBJ2-1; 10 bases align to TRBD2. Germline lookup yields CDR1 MNHEY and CDR2 SVGAGI. The V gene end was trimmed by 7 bases and the J gene end by 9 bases; junction bases not matched to a gene: 6. This CDR3 is built from 13 residues.

The chain carries TRBV7-9 and TRBJ1-5, with 8 bases fitting TRBD1. After removal of 5 bases from V and 6 bases from J, the junction contained 6 bases not matched to a gene. Germline values: CDR1 SEHNR, CDR2 FQNEAQ (reference sequence). This CDR3 has 14 amino acids. CDR3 amino acids: CASSPGGAFQPQHF. Here the CDR3 DNA reads TGTGCCAGCAGCCCAGGGGGCGCGTTTCAGCCCCAGCATTTT. The whole variable domain, filled in from reference TRBV7-9 and TRBJ1-5, reads DTGVSQNPRHKITKRGQNVTFRCDPISEHNRLYWYRQTLGQGPEFLTYFQNEAQLEKSRLLSDRFSAERPKGSFSTLEIQRTEQGDSAMYLCASSPGGAFQPQHFGDGTRLSIL.

The chain couples TRBV6-2 or TRBV6-3 to TRBJ2-1; D might be TRBD1 (5 bases). There are 15 residues in the CDR3. Germline-derived CDR1 and CDR2 are MNHEY and SVGEGT. V was pared by 6 bases and J by 6 bases, with 18 bases between. The CDR3 here is CASRIRQTLVNEQFF. CDR3 DNA: TGTGCCAGCAGAATCCGACAGACCCTCGTCAATGAGCAGTTCTTC.

V usage is TRBV2 and J usage is TRBJ2-3, with TRBD2 matching over 9 bases. There are 13 residues in the CDR3. Germline V gene data show CDR1 as SNHLY and CDR2 as FYNNEI. The CDR3 here is CVRAGGSTDTQYF. CDR3 DNA: TGTGTTAGAGCGGGAGGAAGCACAGATACGCAGTATTTT.